This T cell receptor (beta chain) was identified during a study of shared clonotypes between healthy human individuals. CDR1 SGHNT and CDR2 YENEEA come from the germline V gene. CDR3 length: 12 amino acids. V was clipped by 5 bases and J by 6 bases, with 10 bases between them. Generated by immunoSEQ multiplex PCR, the TCRdb table keeps only in-frame clones and is missing some. In the table there are approximately 460,000 clones, around 77% of which are singletons. Specimen: PBMCs. The TCR comes from a woman aged 40-49 years in good health. Some clones in this sample may be carry-over from other donors' samples. The chain uses TRBV11-3 and TRBJ1-2; D is uncertain. The CDR3 loop reads CASSRGGNGYTF. The CDR3 nucleotides read TGTGCCAGCAGCCGCGGAGGTAATGGCTACACCTTC. Using reference TRBV11-3 and TRBJ1-2 for the parts outside the CDR3, the full variable domain is EAGVVQSPRYKIIEKKQPVAFWCNPISGHNTLYWYLQNLGQGPELLIRYENEEAVDDSQLPKDRFSAERLKGVDSTLKIQPAELGDSAVYLCASSRGGNGYTFGSGTRLTVV.